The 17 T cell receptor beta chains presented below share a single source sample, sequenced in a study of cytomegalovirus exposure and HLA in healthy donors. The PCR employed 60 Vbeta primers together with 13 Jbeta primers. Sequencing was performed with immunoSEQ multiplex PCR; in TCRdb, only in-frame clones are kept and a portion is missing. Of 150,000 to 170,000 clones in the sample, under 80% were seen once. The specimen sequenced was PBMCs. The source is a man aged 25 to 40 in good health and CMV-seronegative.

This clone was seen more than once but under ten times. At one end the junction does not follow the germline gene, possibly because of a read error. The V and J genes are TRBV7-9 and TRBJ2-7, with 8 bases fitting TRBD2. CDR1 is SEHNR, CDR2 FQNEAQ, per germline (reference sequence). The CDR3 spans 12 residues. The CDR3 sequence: CSSGGRSYEQYF. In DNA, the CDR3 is TGTTCCAGCGGGGGCCGTTCCTACGAGCAGTACTTC.

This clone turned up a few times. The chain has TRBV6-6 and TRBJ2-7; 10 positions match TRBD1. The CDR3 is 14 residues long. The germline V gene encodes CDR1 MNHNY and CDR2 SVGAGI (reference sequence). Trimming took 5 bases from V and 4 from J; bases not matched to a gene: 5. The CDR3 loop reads CASSVTGQGYEQYF. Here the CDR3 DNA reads TGTGCCAGCAGTGTGACGGGACAGGGGTACGAGCAGTACTTC.

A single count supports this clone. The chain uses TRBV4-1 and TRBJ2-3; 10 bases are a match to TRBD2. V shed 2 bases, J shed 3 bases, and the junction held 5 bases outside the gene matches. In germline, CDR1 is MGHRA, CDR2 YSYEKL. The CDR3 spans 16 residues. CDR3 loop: CASSQTLAGATDTQYF. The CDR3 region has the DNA TGCGCCAGCAGCCAAACCCTAGCGGGGGCTACAGATACGCAGTATTTT.

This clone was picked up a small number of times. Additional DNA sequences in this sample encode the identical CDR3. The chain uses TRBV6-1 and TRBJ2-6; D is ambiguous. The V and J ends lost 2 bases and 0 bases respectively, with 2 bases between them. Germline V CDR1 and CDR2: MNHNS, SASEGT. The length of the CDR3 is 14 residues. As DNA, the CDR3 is TGTGCCAGCAGTGAACTCTCTGGGGCCAACGTCCTGACTTTC. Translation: CASSELSGANVLTF.

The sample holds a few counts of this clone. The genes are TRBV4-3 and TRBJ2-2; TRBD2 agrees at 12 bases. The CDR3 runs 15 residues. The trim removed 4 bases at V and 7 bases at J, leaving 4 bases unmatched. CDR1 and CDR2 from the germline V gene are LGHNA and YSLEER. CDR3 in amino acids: CASSPGGLAGGELFF. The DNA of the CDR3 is TGCGCCAGCAGCCCTGGGGGACTAGCGGGCGGGGAGCTGTTTTTT.

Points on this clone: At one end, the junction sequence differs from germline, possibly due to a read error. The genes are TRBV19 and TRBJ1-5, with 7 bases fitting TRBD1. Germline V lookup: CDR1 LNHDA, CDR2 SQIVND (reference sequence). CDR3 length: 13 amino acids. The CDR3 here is CASSLGGNQPQNF. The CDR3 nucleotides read TGTGCCAGTAGTCTAGGGGGCAATCAGCCCCAGAATTTT. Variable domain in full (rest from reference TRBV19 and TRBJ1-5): DGGITQSPKYLFRKEGQNVTLSCEQNLNHDAMYWYRQDPGQGLRLIYYSQIVNDFQKGDIAEGYSVSREKKESFPLTVTSAQKNPTAFYLCASSLGGNQPQNFGDGTRLSIL.

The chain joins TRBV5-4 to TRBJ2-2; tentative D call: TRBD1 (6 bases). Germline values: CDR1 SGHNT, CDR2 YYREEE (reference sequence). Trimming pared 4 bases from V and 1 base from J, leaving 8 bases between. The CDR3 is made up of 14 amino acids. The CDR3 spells CASSLGQNTGELFF. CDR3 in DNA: TGTGCCAGCAGCCTGGGACAGAACACCGGGGAGCTGTTTTTT.

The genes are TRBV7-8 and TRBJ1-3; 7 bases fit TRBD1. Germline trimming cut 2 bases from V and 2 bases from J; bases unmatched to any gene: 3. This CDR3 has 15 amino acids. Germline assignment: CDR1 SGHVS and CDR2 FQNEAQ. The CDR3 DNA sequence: TGTGCCAGCAGCTTAAGGGGGCAGGCTGGAAACACCATATATTTT. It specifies CASSLRGQAGNTIYF. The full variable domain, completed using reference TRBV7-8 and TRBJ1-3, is GAGVSQSPRYKVAKRGQDVALRCDPISGHVSLFWYQQALGQGPEFLTYFQNEAQLDKSGLPSDRFFAERPEGSVSTLKIQRTQQEDSAVYLCASSLRGQAGNTIYFGEGSWLTVV.

CDR3 in DNA: TGTGCCAGCTCCGAAGAGCAGACTTTAGTGTTTTTT. Amino acids: CASSEEQTLVFF. The chain is built from TRBV28 and TRBJ1-4, with D uncertain. Trimming pared 8 bases from V and 15 bases from J, leaving 19 bases between. The CDR3 is 12 amino acids. Looked up from germline, CDR1 is MDHEN and CDR2 is SYDVKM.

The DNA for the CDR3 is TGTGCCAGCAGTTCTCCACAGGGGATCTACTACGAGCAGTACTTC. Encoded protein: CASSSPQGIYYEQYF. The rearrangement uses TRBV6-6 and TRBJ2-7, with 7 bases identical to TRBD1. CDR1 and CDR2 (germline): MNHNY, SVGAGI (reference sequence). J lost 3 bases, V lost 4 bases, and 9 bases had no gene match. This CDR3 is 15 amino acids long.

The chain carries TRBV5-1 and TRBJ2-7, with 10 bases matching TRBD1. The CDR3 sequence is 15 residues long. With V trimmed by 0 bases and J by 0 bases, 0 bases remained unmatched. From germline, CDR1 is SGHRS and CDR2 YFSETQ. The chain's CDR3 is CASSLGQGASYEQYF. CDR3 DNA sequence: TGCGCCAGCAGCTTGGGACAGGGGGCCTCCTACGAGCAGTACTTC.

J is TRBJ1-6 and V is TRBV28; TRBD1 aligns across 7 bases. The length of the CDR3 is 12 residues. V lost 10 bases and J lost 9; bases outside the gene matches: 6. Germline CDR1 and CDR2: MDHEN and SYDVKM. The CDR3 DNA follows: TGTGCCACCCAGGGGGGTGCTTCACCCCTCCACTTT. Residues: CATQGGASPLHF.

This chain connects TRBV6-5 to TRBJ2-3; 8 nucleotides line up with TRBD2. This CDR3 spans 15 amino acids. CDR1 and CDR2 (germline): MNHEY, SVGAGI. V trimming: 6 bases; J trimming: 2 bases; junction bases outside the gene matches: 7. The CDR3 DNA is TGTGCCAGCAGATCCCCCGGGGGGGTCACAGATACGCAGTATTTT. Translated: CASRSPGGVTDTQYF.

CDR3 DNA: TGTGCCAGCAGTCCCAGCGGGGAAACAGATACGCAGTATTTT. Translation gives CASSPSGETDTQYF. The chain couples TRBV6-4 to TRBJ2-3; 7 bases map to TRBD2. V lost 5 bases, J lost 3 bases, and 5 bases stayed unmatched. The germline gives CDR1 MRHNA, CDR2 SNTAGT. The CDR3 runs 14 residues.

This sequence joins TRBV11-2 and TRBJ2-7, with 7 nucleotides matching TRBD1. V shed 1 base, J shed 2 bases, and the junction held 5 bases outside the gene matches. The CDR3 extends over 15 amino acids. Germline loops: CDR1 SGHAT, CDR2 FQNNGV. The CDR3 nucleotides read TGTGCCAGCAGCTTAGGACAGGGTTCCCCCTACGAGCAGTACTTC. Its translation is CASSLGQGSPYEQYF.

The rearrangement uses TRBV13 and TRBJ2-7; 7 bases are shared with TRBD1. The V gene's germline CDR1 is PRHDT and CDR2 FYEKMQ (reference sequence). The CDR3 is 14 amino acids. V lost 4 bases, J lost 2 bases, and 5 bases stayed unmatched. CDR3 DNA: TGTGCCAGCAGCTCCCGACAGGGAACCTACGAGCAGTACTTC. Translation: CASSSRQGTYEQYF.

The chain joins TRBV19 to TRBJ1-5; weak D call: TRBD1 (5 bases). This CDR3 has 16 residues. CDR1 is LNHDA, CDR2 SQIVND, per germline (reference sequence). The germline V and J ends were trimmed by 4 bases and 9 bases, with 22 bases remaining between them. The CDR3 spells CASSRDWGISKLPQHF. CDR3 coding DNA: TGTGCCAGTAGTAGGGACTGGGGTATTAGTAAATTGCCCCAGCATTTT. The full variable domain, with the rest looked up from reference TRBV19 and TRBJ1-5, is DGGITQSPKYLFRKEGQNVTLSCEQNLNHDAMYWYRQDPGQGLRLIYYSQIVNDFQKGDIAEGYSVSREKKESFPLTVTSAQKNPTAFYLCASSRDWGISKLPQHFGDGTRLSIL.